The next 24 T cell receptor beta chains were all read from a single sample in a study of CD8+CD57+ T cells in acquired aplastic anemia. Genomic DNA acted as the template from which TCR beta VDJ combination and CDR3 sequence profiling were carried out. One entry per CDR3 protein results from TCRdb running MiXCR on the reads. The repertoire includes about 220,000 distinct CDR3 sequences, 30% to 40% of them detected once, and roughly 1.1% sits in the top ten. The specimen was sorted CD4+, CD8+, or CD8+CD57+ T cells (not recorded which) from PBMCs. The receptors were sampled from a human donor in good health, serving as a control.

In its sample, this clonotype was seen many times. This rearrangement joins TRBV20-1 to TRBJ2-1; D might be TRBD1 (6 bases). Trimming shortened V by 1 base and J by 6 bases, and 13 bases separated the two germline ends. CDR3 length: 14 residues. Germline CDR1 and CDR2: DFQATT and SNEGSKA (reference sequence). The CDR3 DNA sequence: TGCAGTGCTAGAGTGGACCTCAGGGGCAATGAGCAGTTCTTC. Translation gives CSARVDLRGNEQFF.

The rearrangement joins TRBV29-1 to TRBJ1-2; weak D call: TRBD1 (5 bases). CDR3 size: 11 residues. V lost 7 bases and J 4 bases, leaving 10 bases between the germline ends. The germline V gene has CDR1 SQVTM and CDR2 ANQGSEA. This CDR3 is CSARGSYGYTF. CDR3 coding DNA: TGCAGCGCAAGGGGCAGCTATGGCTACACCTTC.

This clonotype was counted a single time. This rearrangement joins TRBV20-1 to TRBJ2-3; D not resolved. The CDR3 contains 11 residues. Germline CDR1 and CDR2: DFQATT and SNEGSKA (reference sequence). Trimming took 8 bases from V and 3 from J, leaving 9 bases between them. CDR3 nucleotides: TGCAGTATGTACAAGACAGATACGCAGTATTTT. It codes for CSMYKTDTQYF.

In DNA form, the CDR3 reads TGTGCCAGCTCGCCAGGTCTAGTCCAGCCCCAGCATTTT. This gives the protein CASSPGLVQPQHF. The chain uses TRBV7-9 and TRBJ1-5, with unresolved D. CDR3 size: 13 residues. Germline V CDR1 and CDR2: SEHNR, FQNEAQ (reference sequence). V was cut by 8 bases and J by 7 bases, with 15 bases left in between.

There are a few counts of this clonotype. The gene calls are TRBV20-1 and TRBJ2-5, with TRBD2 matching 7 bases. The CDR3 consists of 16 residues. V dropped 7 bases and J dropped 5; count of bases not matched to a gene: 19. The V gene's germline CDR1 is DFQATT and CDR2 SNEGSKA (reference sequence). This CDR3 reads CSVFETGRGFLETQYF. The CDR3 DNA follows: TGCAGTGTCTTCGAAACGGGGCGGGGGTTCTTGGAGACCCAGTACTTC.

About this clonotype itself: A much larger clone lies one base from this, so it may be a read error. V and J are TRBV4-2 and TRBJ2-7; no reliable D call. V lost 1 base, J lost 6 bases, and 13 bases lay in between. The germline V gene has CDR1 LGHNA and CDR2 YNFKEQ. This CDR3 is built from 14 residues. The CDR3 nucleotides are TGTGCCAGCAGCCAAGCAGGAGAGACCTGCGAGCAGTACTTC. Its protein is CASSQAGETCEQYF.

The CDR3 DNA reads as TGTGCCAGCAGACGAGGTTCTGAAGCTTTCTTT. It encodes CASRRGSEAFF. The rearrangement joins TRBV11-1 to TRBJ1-1; D remains unclear. The germline V gene has CDR1 SGHAT and CDR2 FQDESV (reference sequence). The CDR3 length is 11 residues. V shed 6 bases and J shed 6 bases, with 8 bases lying between them.

This chain links TRBV27 with TRBJ2-7; TRBD1 matches 10 bases. The CDR3 consists of 15 residues. Per the germline V gene, CDR1 is MNHEY and CDR2 is SMNVEV (reference sequence). The J segment lost 6 bases and the V segment lost 4 bases, leaving 9 bases of the junction unmatched. CDR3 sequence reads: CASSSRRDRGVEQYF. The CDR3 bases are TGTGCCAGCAGTTCACGCCGGGACAGGGGTGTCGAGCAGTACTTC.

This clonotype came up many times. CDR3 region: CASSDLSGDTQYF. The CDR3 coding sequence is TGCGCCAGCAGTGATCTCTCCGGGGATACGCAGTATTTT. The chain has TRBV10-2 and TRBJ2-3; D not resolved. Trimming stripped 3 bases from V and 6 bases from J, with 10 bases between. Germline lookup yields CDR1 WSHSY and CDR2 SAAADI. The CDR3 extends over 13 amino acids.

This clonotype was seen repeatedly, ten times or more. This chain connects TRBV12-3 or TRBV12-4 to TRBJ2-7; no firm D call. Trimming took off 3 bases at V and 4 bases at J, with 7 bases between the two ends. CDR3 length equals 12 residues. In nucleotides, the CDR3 is TGTGCCAGCAGTTTGACCCAATACGAGCAGTACTTC. As protein: CASSLTQYEQYF.

There are a few counts of this clonotype. The chain couples TRBV24-1 to TRBJ2-5; TRBD1 matches at 7 bases. In germline, CDR1 is KGHDR, CDR2 SFDVKD. This CDR3 contains 15 residues. V shed 0 bases and J 5 bases; nucleotides not matched to a gene: 5. CDR3 bases: TGTGCCACCAGTGATTTGGACAGGGATAGGGAGACCCAGTACTTC. Amino acid sequence: CATSDLDRDRETQYF.

The chain recombines TRBV10-1 with TRBJ2-1, with 16 nucleotides matching TRBD2. This CDR3 is 17 amino acids long. V was clipped by 6 bases and J by 8 bases; unmatched bases: 10. Germline CDR1 is WNHNN and CDR2 is SYGVQD (reference sequence). CDR3 sequence reads: CASSSGTSGGALDEQFF. The CDR3 DNA follows: TGCGCCAGCAGCTCCGGGACTAGCGGGGGGGCCTTAGATGAGCAGTTCTTC.

About this clonotype: A much more abundant neighbour one base away suggests this may be a read error. The rearrangement uses TRBV5-1 and TRBJ1-1, with D hard to call. The germline CDR1 and CDR2 sequences are SGHRS and YFSETQ. The CDR3 totals 12 residues. The CDR3 nucleotides are TGCGCCGGCAGTCGTCAAGGAGGAGAAGCTTTCTTT. This encodes CAGSRQGGEAFF.

This clonotype was seen a handful of times. V usage is TRBV15 and J usage is TRBJ2-7, with 7 nucleotides matching TRBD1. V was pared by 3 bases and J by 5 bases, with 10 bases of the junction left unmatched. The CDR3 runs 15 residues. Germline lookup yields CDR1 LNHNV and CDR2 YYDKDF (reference sequence). CDR3 sequence: CATSSSDRTVHEQYF. CDR3 sequence (DNA): TGTGCCACCAGCAGTTCGGACAGGACGGTCCACGAGCAGTACTTC.

Comment on this clonotype: Since a much larger clone is just one base distant, this may be a read error. The chain is built from TRBV7-3 and TRBJ2-5; 8 positions agree with TRBD2. Germline-derived CDR1 and CDR2 are SGHTA and FQGTGA. The CDR3 has 12 amino acids. V was pared by 5 bases and J by 10 bases, with 6 bases of the junction left unmatched. The CDR3 region is CASSPLRGGQYF. In nucleotides, the CDR3 is TGTGCCAGCAGCCCCTTACGGGGGGGCCAGTACTTC.

The CDR3 sequence is CATSSWRANTEAFF. CDR3 sequence (DNA): TGTGCCACCAGTTCTTGGAGGGCGAACACTGAAGCTTTCTTT. The chain has TRBV24-1 and TRBJ1-1, with D uncertain. CDR3 length: 14 amino acids. The germline gives CDR1 KGHDR, CDR2 SFDVKD. V dropped 6 bases and J dropped 1 base, with 11 bases sitting between them.

Ten or more counts support this clonotype. This chain links TRBV5-1 with TRBJ2-3; D is unresolved. The germline V gene encodes CDR1 SGHRS and CDR2 YFSETQ. This CDR3 contains 14 residues. V dropped 0 bases and J dropped 1 base, with 6 bases sitting between them. CDR3 amino acids: CASSLEVGTDTQYF. The DNA for the CDR3 is TGCGCCAGCAGCTTGGAAGTGGGCACAGATACGCAGTATTTT.

This clonotype was observed at least ten times. The chain carries TRBV10-2 and TRBJ1-2, with D hard to call. Trimming removed 7 bases from V and 0 bases from J, with 9 bases in between. Germline V gives CDR1 WSHSY, CDR2 SAAADI. The CDR3 has 13 residues. DNA for the CDR3: TGCGCCAGCAATCAAGTAGCTAACTATGGCTACACCTTC. Translating gives CASNQVANYGYTF.

This sequence joins TRBV2 and TRBJ1-5; tentatively, D is TRBD1 (6 bases). This CDR3 has 13 amino acids. Germline CDR1 SNHLY, CDR2 FYNNEI. V lost 3 bases and J lost 6, with 9 bases in between. The CDR3 reads CASSDGGGQPQHF. As DNA, the CDR3 is TGTGCCAGCAGTGACGGGGGCGGTCAGCCCCAGCATTTT. The complete variable domain, with remaining parts taken from reference TRBV2 and TRBJ1-5, reads EPEVTQTPSHQVTQMGQEVILRCVPISNHLYFYWYRQILGQKVEFLVSFYNNEISEKSEIFDDQFSVERPDGSNFTLKIRSTKLEDSAMYFCASSDGGGQPQHFGDGTRLSIL.

A few counts support this clonotype. This sequence joins TRBV3-1 and TRBJ1-2; a possible D gene is TRBD1 (5 bases). This CDR3 is built from 14 residues. V shed 1 base and J shed 4 bases, with 10 bases lying between them. Looked up from germline, CDR1 is LGHDT and CDR2 is YNNKEL (reference sequence). The CDR3 loop reads CASSQGQLFYGYTF. The CDR3 bases are TGTGCCAGCAGCCAAGGACAGCTATTCTATGGCTACACCTTC.

Many counts were recorded for this clonotype. The chain joins TRBV2 to TRBJ2-7, with 12 bases fitting TRBD2. This CDR3 has 19 amino acids. CDR1 SNHLY and CDR2 FYNNEI come from the germline V gene. V shed 4 bases, J shed 5 bases, and the junction held 18 bases outside the gene matches. CDR3 loop: CASSAGTSGSWVRRDEQYF. CDR3 sequence (DNA): TGTGCCAGCAGTGCGGGGACTAGCGGGTCGTGGGTGAGAAGGGACGAGCAGTACTTC. Drawing the rest from reference TRBV2 and TRBJ2-7, the complete variable domain is EPEVTQTPSHQVTQMGQEVILRCVPISNHLYFYWYRQILGQKVEFLVSFYNNEISEKSEIFDDQFSVERPDGSNFTLKIRSTKLEDSAMYFCASSAGTSGSWVRRDEQYFGPGTRLTVT.

This clonotype turned up a few times. A read error may explain this, as a much larger clone is one base away. This sequence joins TRBV19 and TRBJ2-2; perhaps TRBD1 as D (5 bases). The germline gives CDR1 LNHDA, CDR2 SQIVND (reference sequence). There are 14 residues in the CDR3. In DNA form, the CDR3 reads TGTGCCAGTGGTATTACAGGGAACACCGGGGAGCTGTTTTTT. Encoded protein: CASGITGNTGELFF.

This clonotype was recorded at least ten times. The chain links TRBV5-1 to TRBJ2-3; D ambiguous. This CDR3 comprises 13 residues. The germline gives CDR1 SGHRS, CDR2 YFSETQ. V shed 0 bases and J shed 2 bases, with 4 bases lying between them. DNA of the CDR3: TGCGCCAGCAGCTTGGTTTACACAGATACGCAGTATTTT. It codes for CASSLVYTDTQYF.

This clonotype was recorded at least ten times. V and J are TRBV11-2 and TRBJ2-3; 10 bases align to TRBD2. The germline V gene has CDR1 SGHAT and CDR2 FQNNGV. CDR3 length equals 16 residues. Trimming took 5 bases from V and 3 from J; bases not matched to a gene: 8. The CDR3 spells CASSVASGRATDTQYF. As DNA, the CDR3 is TGTGCCAGCAGCGTGGCTAGCGGGAGAGCGACAGATACGCAGTATTTT.